This TCR beta chain was captured in a study of blood T cell repertoires in COVID-19. Study-wide context: Samples of COVID-19 (acute and convalescent) were obtained from the United States, Italy and Spain.

Generated by immunoSEQ multiplex PCR, the TCRdb table keeps only in-frame clones and is missing some. The sample shows under 300,000 clones, 85% of them seen only once. The V end was cut by 5 bases, the J end by 2 bases, with 18 bases between. Looked up from germline, CDR1 is SGHVS and CDR2 is FQNEAQ. The CDR3 has 16 residues. The chain employs TRBV7-8 and TRBJ2-5; TRBD2 is a possible D gene (5 bases). The sequenced sample was peripheral blood. The receptor was derived from a woman aged 60-70 years with active or convalescent COVID-19. The CDR3 loop reads CASSPLERPLQETQYF. The CDR3 bases are TGTGCCAGCAGCCCGCTAGAGCGGCCCCTTCAAGAGACCCAGTACTTC.